This T cell receptor (beta chain) is drawn from a study of blood T cell repertoires in COVID-19. About the study: Sources were T cells, B-cell-depleted T cells, or PBMCs; the material itself was cDNA or gDNA.

The CDR3 is 15 amino acids. CDR1 is SGHNT and CDR2 is YENEEA in the germline V gene. V dropped 5 bases and J dropped 8; count of bases not matched to a gene: 12. In the original analysis: Researchers report that nucleated cell counts were estimated from reference gene primer amplification. Profiled with immunoSEQ multiplex PCR; TCRdb holds only in-frame clones, not every one. Clone size and the V and J calls come from that table; the DNA yielded D and trimming. The table has 120,000 or so clones, more than 75% seen once. The material sequenced was peripheral blood. The sequence came from a woman in her 50s with acute or convalescent COVID-19. The rearrangement joins TRBV11-3 to TRBJ1-1, with 9 bases lining up with TRBD1. The CDR3 DNA reads as TGTGCCAGCAGCCCCAAACGGACAGGGGATAAGGAAGCTTTCTTT. Encoded protein: CASSPKRTGDKEAFF.